Sequencing of this TCR beta chain was carried out in a study of beta chain features in type 1 diabetes. In the study overall: Summed over all samples, the examined sorted cells came to some 99 million. General study findings and limits: Type 1 diabetes patients showed fewer insertions and more deletions at VDJ junctions. Shortening that was moderate but significant affected the TCRB CDR3s of Type 1 diabetes patients in all four CD4+ subsets. A possible short-template PCR bias applies equally to patients and controls.

This clone has more than one count but fewer than ten. Antigen: not known. Germline V gene lookup returns CDR1 GTSNPN and CDR2 SVGIG (reference sequence). The V gene lost 5 bases and the J gene lost 7 bases, with 17 bases spanning the gap. This CDR3 contains 13 residues. Expressed TCRB transcripts were sequenced because the isolated RNA had all been reverse transcribed beforehand. Sequencing used immunoSEQ multiplex PCR; TCRdb keeps in-frame clones, though not all of them. The table lists roughly 730,000 clones, 13% of them singletons. The specimen was naive CD4+ T cells from blood. This receptor was obtained from a man between 18 and 35 years old with type 1 diabetes. V is TRBV30 and J is TRBJ1-2; D possibly corresponds to TRBD1 (5 bases). The CDR3 sequence: CAWQLLRGSGYTF. The CDR3 nucleotides read TGTGCCTGGCAACTTCTCCGGGGGAGTGGCTACACCTTC.